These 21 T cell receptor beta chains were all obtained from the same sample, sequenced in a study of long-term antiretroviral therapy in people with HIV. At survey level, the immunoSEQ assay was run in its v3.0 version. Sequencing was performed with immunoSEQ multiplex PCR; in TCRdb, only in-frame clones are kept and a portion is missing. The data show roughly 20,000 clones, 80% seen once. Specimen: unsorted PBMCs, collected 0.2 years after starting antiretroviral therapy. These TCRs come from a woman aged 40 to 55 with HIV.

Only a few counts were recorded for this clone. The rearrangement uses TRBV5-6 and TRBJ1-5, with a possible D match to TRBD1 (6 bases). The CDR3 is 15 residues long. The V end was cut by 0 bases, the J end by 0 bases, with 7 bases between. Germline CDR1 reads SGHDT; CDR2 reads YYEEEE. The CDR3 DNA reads TGTGCCAGCAGCTTGGACAGGGTTAGCAATCAGCCCCAGCATTTT. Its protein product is CASSLDRVSNQPQHF.

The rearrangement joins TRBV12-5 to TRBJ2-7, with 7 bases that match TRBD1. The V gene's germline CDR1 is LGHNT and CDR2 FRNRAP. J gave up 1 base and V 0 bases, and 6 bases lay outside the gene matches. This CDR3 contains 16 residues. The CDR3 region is CASGLVGGQFSYEQYF. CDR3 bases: TGTGCTAGTGGTTTGGTTGGGGGACAGTTTTCCTACGAGCAGTACTTC.

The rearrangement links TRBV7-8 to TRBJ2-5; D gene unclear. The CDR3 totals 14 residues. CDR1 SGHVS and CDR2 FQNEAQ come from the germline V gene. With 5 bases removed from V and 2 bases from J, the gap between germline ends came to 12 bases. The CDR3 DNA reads TGTGCCAGCAGCGGACGAACGGCGCAAGAGACCCAGTACTTC. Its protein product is CASSGRTAQETQYF.

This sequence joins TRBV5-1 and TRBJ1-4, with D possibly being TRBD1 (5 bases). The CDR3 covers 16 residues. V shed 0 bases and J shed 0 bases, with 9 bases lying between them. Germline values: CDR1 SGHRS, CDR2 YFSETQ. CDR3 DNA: TGCGCCAGCAGCTTGGACGGGACGGCAACTAATGAAAAACTGTTTTTT. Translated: CASSLDGTATNEKLFF.

The CDR3 DNA reads as TGTGCCAGCAACTCACAGTACTATGGCTACACCTTC. The encoded protein is CASNSQYYGYTF. The chain combines TRBV11-2 with TRBJ1-2; D unresolved. The CDR3 loop spans 12 amino acids. Trimming took 7 bases from V and 3 from J, leaving 9 bases between them. Germline lookup yields CDR1 SGHAT and CDR2 FQNNGV.

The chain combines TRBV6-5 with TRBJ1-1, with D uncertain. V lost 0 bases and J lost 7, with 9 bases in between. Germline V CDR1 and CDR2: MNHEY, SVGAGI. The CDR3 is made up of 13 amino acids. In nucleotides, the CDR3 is TGTGCCAGCAGTTACTCGACGGGATTTGAAGCTTTCTTT. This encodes CASSYSTGFEAFF.

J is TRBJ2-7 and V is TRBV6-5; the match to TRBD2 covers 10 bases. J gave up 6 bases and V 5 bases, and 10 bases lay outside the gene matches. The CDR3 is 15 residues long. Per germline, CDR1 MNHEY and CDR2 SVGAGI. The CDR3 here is CASSAPSGSRREQYF. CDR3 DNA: TGTGCCAGCAGTGCCCCTAGCGGGAGTCGGCGCGAGCAGTACTTC.

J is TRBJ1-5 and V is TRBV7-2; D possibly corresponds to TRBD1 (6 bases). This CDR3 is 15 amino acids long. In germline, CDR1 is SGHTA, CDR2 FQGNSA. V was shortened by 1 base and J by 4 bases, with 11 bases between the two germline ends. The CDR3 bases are TGTGCCAGCAGCTTAGGGGGACAACTTAATCAGCCCCAGCATTTT. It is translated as CASSLGGQLNQPQHF.

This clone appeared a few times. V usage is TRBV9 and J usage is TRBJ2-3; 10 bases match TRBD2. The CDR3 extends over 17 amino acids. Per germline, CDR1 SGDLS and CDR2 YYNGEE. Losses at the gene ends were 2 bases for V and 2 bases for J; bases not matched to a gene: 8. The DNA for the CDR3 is TGTGCCAGCAGCGTTCTAAGCGGGGGGGTGGCCACAGATACGCAGTATTTT. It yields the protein CASSVLSGGVATDTQYF.

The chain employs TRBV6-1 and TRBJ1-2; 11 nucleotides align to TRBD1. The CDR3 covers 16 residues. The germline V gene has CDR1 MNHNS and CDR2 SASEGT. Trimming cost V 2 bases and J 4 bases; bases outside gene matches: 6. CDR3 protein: CASSERDRGKPYGYTF. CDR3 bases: TGTGCCAGCAGTGAACGGGACAGGGGGAAGCCCTATGGCTACACCTTC.

The CDR3 is CASSLEGRAGNIAKNIQYF. CDR3 nucleotides: TGTGCCAGCAGCTTAGAGGGCAGGGCAGGAAATATAGCCAAAAACATTCAGTACTTC. The chain couples TRBV7-9 to TRBJ2-4, with D tentatively TRBD1 (5 bases). V was cut by 1 base and J by 0 bases, with 19 bases left in between. The CDR3 loop spans 19 amino acids. Germline CDR1 reads SEHNR; CDR2 reads FQNEAQ (reference sequence).

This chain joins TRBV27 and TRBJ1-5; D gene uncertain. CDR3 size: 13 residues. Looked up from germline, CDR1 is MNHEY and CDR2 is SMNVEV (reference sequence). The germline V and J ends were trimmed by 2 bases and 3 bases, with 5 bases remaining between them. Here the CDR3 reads CASSLGPNQPQHF. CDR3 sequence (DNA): TGTGCCAGCAGTTTAGGCCCCAATCAGCCCCAGCATTTT.

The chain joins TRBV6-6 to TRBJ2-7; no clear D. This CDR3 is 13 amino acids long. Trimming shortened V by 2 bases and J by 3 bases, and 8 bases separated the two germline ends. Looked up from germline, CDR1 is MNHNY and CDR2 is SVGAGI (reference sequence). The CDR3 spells CASSYTPDYEQYF. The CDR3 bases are TGTGCCAGCAGTTACACGCCGGACTACGAGCAGTACTTC.

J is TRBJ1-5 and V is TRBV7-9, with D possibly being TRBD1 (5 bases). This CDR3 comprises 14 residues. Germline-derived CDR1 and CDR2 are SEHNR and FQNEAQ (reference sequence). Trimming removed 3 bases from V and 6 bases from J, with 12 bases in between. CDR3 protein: CASSFGGVGQPQHF. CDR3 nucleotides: TGTGCCAGCAGCTTCGGGGGGGTCGGTCAGCCCCAGCATTTT.

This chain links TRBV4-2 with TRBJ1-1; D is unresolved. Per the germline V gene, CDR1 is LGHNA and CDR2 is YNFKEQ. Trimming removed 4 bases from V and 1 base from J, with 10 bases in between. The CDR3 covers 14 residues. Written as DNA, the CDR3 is TGTGCCAGCAGCCGCGAGGGATCGAACACTGAAGCTTTCTTT. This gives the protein CASSREGSNTEAFF.

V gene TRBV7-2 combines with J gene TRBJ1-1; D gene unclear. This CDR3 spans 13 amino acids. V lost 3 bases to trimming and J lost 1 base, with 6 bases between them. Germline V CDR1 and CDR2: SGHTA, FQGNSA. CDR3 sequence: CASSLLANTEAFF. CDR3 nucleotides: TGTGCCAGCAGCTTGTTGGCGAACACTGAAGCTTTCTTT.

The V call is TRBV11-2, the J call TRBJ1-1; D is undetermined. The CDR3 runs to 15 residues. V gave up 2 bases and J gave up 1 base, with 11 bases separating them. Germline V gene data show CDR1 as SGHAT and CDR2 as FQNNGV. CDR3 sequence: CASSLTALKNTEAFF. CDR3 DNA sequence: TGTGCCAGCAGCTTAACGGCCCTTAAGAACACTGAAGCTTTCTTT.

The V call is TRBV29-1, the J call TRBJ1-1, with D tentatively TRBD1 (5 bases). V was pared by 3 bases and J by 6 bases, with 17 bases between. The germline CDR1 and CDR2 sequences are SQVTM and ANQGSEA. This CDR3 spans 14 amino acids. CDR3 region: CSVESRQKGPEAFF. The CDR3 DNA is TGCAGCGTTGAGTCCCGACAGAAGGGTCCTGAAGCTTTCTTT.

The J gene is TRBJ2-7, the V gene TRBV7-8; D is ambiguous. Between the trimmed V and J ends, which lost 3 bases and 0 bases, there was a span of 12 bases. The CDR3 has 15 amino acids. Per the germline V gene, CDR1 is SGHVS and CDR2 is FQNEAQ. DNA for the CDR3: TGTGCCAGCAGCTTTCTAGAGAAGAGCTCCTACGAGCAGTACTTC. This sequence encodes CASSFLEKSSYEQYF.

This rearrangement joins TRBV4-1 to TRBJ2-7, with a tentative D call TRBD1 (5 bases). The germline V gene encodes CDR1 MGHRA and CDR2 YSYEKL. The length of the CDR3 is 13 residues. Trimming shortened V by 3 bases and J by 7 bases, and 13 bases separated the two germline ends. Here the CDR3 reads CASSHQGSGEQYF. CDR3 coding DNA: TGCGCCAGCAGCCATCAGGGTTCAGGGGAGCAGTACTTC.

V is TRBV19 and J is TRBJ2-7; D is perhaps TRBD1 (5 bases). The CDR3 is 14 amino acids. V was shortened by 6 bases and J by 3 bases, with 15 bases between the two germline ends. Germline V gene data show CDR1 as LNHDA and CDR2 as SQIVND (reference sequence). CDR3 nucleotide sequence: TGTGCCAGTAGCCCTACACCGACAGTCTACGAGCAGTACTTC. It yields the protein CASSPTPTVYEQYF.